Listed here are 27 T cell receptor beta chains from one sample, sequenced in a study of cytomegalovirus exposure and HLA in healthy donors. In the PCR, 60 Vbeta and 13 Jbeta primers were used. Libraries were prepared by immunoSEQ multiplex PCR; TCRdb keeps only in-frame clonotypes and omits some of them. Of roughly 150,000 clones listed, over 70% are singletons. Material for sequencing was PBMCs. The receptors here all came from a woman aged 35 to 49 in good health and CMV-seronegative.

V and J are TRBV11-3 and TRBJ2-6; TRBD1 agrees at 9 bases. With 0 bases clipped from V and 1 base from J, the junction kept 4 bases outside the gene matches. The CDR3 consists of 18 residues. CDR1 and CDR2 (germline): SGHNT, YENEEA. The CDR3: CASSLDGTGWSGANVLTF. CDR3 DNA sequence: TGTGCCAGCAGCTTAGATGGGACAGGGTGGTCTGGGGCCAACGTCCTGACTTTC.

The chain has TRBV7-8 and TRBJ2-1, with D hard to call. V was shortened by 5 bases and J by 2 bases, with 7 bases between the two germline ends. CDR1 is SGHVS, CDR2 FQNEAQ, per germline. This CDR3 is 13 amino acids long. The CDR3 sequence is CASSVQPYNEQFF. Here the CDR3 DNA reads TGTGCCAGCAGCGTACAGCCCTACAATGAGCAGTTCTTC.

This sequence joins TRBV6-5 and TRBJ1-4; 9 nucleotides match TRBD1. V gave up 2 bases and J gave up 8 bases; unmatched junction bases: 6. The CDR3 has 15 amino acids. Germline values: CDR1 MNHEY, CDR2 SVGAGI. The CDR3 protein is CASSYGDRAYEKLFF. The CDR3 bases are TGTGCCAGCAGTTACGGGGACAGGGCTTACGAAAAACTGTTTTTT.

V and J are TRBV7-9 and TRBJ1-1; the match to TRBD1 covers 7 bases. Germline CDR1 reads SEHNR; CDR2 reads FQNEAQ (reference sequence). The CDR3 is 14 residues long. The ends lost 3 bases at V and 5 bases at J; junction bases unmatched: 6. CDR3 region: CASSFKGGWTEAFF. The DNA for the CDR3 is TGTGCCAGCAGCTTCAAAGGGGGCTGGACTGAAGCTTTCTTT.

The CDR3 sequence is CASSQGAGEGHEQYF. CDR3 DNA: TGTGCCAGCAGCCAAGGGGCGGGAGAGGGCCACGAGCAGTACTTC. The genes are TRBV4-2 and TRBJ2-7; the match to TRBD2 covers 7 bases. The CDR3 contains 15 residues. Germline CDR1 and CDR2: LGHNA and YNFKEQ. The ends lost 1 base at V and 5 bases at J; junction bases unmatched: 8.

The gene calls are TRBV27 and TRBJ2-1; 11 bases map to TRBD2. The trim removed 2 bases at V and 6 bases at J, leaving 3 bases unmatched. The germline CDR1 and CDR2 sequences are MNHEY and SMNVEV (reference sequence). The CDR3 loop spans 15 amino acids. CDR3 DNA: TGTGCCAGCAGTTTACTAGCGGGAGGTTCCAATGAGCAGTTCTTC. Translated: CASSLLAGGSNEQFF.

The V and J genes are TRBV11-2 and TRBJ2-7; D may be TRBD1 (5 bases). CDR1 and CDR2 from the germline V gene are SGHAT and FQNNGV. Trimming took 4 bases from V and 10 from J, leaving 14 bases between them. CDR3 length: 12 amino acids. The CDR3 loop is CASSWQTAFQYF. Here the CDR3 DNA reads TGTGCCAGCAGCTGGCAGACAGCCTTCCAGTACTTC.

The J gene is TRBJ1-3, the V gene TRBV7-8; D perhaps matches TRBD1 (5 bases). V gave up 2 bases and J gave up 3 bases, with 14 bases separating them. This CDR3 is 16 amino acids long. CDR1 is SGHVS, CDR2 FQNEAQ, per germline. In nucleotides, the CDR3 is TGTGCCAGCAGCTTATTGGGGTTCAGGGTTGGAAACACCATATATTTT. Its translation is CASSLLGFRVGNTIYF.

This chain links TRBV4-3 with TRBJ2-3, with a possible D match to TRBD1 (6 bases). The CDR3 runs 18 residues. CDR1 LGHNA and CDR2 YSLEER come from the germline V gene. V was trimmed by 6 bases and J by 8 bases, leaving 30 bases between them. Here the CDR3 reads CASSSDGRGAYPPGTQYF. CDR3 in DNA: TGCGCCAGCAGTTCAGACGGCAGGGGAGCCTACCCTCCGGGTACGCAGTATTTT.

The chain recombines TRBV13 with TRBJ1-1; 8 nucleotides align to TRBD1. The CDR3 extends over 14 amino acids. Germline V gene lookup returns CDR1 PRHDT and CDR2 FYEKMQ (reference sequence). The trim removed 5 bases at V and 5 bases at J, leaving 7 bases unmatched. CDR3 sequence: CASSAYRDRTEAFF. The CDR3 DNA reads TGTGCCAGCAGCGCCTACCGGGACAGGACTGAAGCTTTCTTT.

This clone was picked up one time. The V gene is TRBV6-5, the J gene TRBJ2-3, with D possibly matching TRBD1 (6 bases). CDR3 size: 13 residues. The V end was cut by 7 bases, the J end by 1 base, with 9 bases between. The V gene's germline CDR1 is MNHEY and CDR2 SVGAGI. The CDR3 coding sequence is TGTGCCAGCAAAAACAGGGGCACAGATACGCAGTATTTT. Translation: CASKNRGTDTQYF.

The rearrangement links TRBV5-1 to TRBJ2-7; 9 nucleotides match TRBD1. V shed 2 bases, J shed 6 bases, and the junction held 9 bases outside the gene matches. Germline V gene lookup returns CDR1 SGHRS and CDR2 YFSETQ. This CDR3 is built from 15 residues. This chain's CDR3 is CASSLETGGFGEQYF. CDR3 nucleotides: TGCGCCAGCAGCTTAGAAACAGGGGGCTTCGGCGAGCAGTACTTC.

In its sample, this clone was seen a few times. CDR3 nucleotides: TGCAGCGCGTCATGGACTAGCGGGAGCGTGTCGCATGAGCAGTTCTTC. Amino acid sequence: CSASWTSGSVSHEQFF. The chain is built from TRBV29-1 and TRBJ2-1; 13 bases are shared with TRBD2. This CDR3 spans 16 amino acids. The ends lost 7 bases at V and 8 bases at J; junction bases unmatched: 14. Germline V lookup: CDR1 SQVTM, CDR2 ANQGSEA.

The V and J genes are TRBV13 and TRBJ2-1; unclear D gene. Per the germline V gene, CDR1 is PRHDT and CDR2 is FYEKMQ (reference sequence). The length of the CDR3 is 13 residues. V was trimmed by 3 bases and J by 4 bases, leaving 7 bases between them. The CDR3 DNA follows: TGTGCCAGCAGCTTTGCGGAGTACAATGAGCAGTTCTTC. Residues: CASSFAEYNEQFF.

The chain combines TRBV2 with TRBJ2-3, with D perhaps TRBD2 (7 bases). This CDR3 region has 16 residues. V was shortened by 4 bases and J by 5 bases, with 19 bases between the two germline ends. Germline lookup yields CDR1 SNHLY and CDR2 FYNNEI. CDR3 sequence: CASSGGGGDGKDTQYF. CDR3 coding DNA: TGTGCCAGCAGTGGTGGGGGGGGCGACGGAAAAGATACGCAGTATTTT.

The chain recombines TRBV28 with TRBJ2-7; D is ambiguous. Germline V gives CDR1 MDHEN, CDR2 SYDVKM. This CDR3 has 12 residues. Trimming stripped 2 bases from V and 2 bases from J, with 4 bases between. In DNA, the CDR3 is TGTGCCAGCAGTTTAAGCACCTACGAGCAGTACTTC. Protein: CASSLSTYEQYF.

This clone was seen a few times. V is TRBV4-3 and J is TRBJ1-2; D not resolved. The CDR3 runs to 15 residues. Trimming took off 1 base at V and 6 bases at J, with 15 bases between the two ends. Germline assignment: CDR1 LGHNA and CDR2 YSLEER. The CDR3 reads CASSQGVGQANGYTF. CDR3 coding DNA: TGCGCCAGCAGCCAAGGCGTGGGCCAGGCGAATGGCTACACCTTC.

The sample holds one count of this clone. CDR3 in amino acids: CASRGGTYNEQFF. The CDR3 DNA follows: TGTGCCAGTCGGGGGGGAACCTACAATGAGCAGTTCTTC. The gene calls are TRBV19 and TRBJ2-1, with TRBD2 matching 8 bases. The J segment lost 2 bases and the V segment lost 8 bases, leaving 2 bases of the junction unmatched. CDR3 size: 13 residues. CDR1 LNHDA and CDR2 SQIVND come from the germline V gene (reference sequence).

V is TRBV10-2 and J is TRBJ2-3, with 12 bases fitting TRBD2. The germline V gene has CDR1 WSHSY and CDR2 SAAADI. Germline trimming cut 11 bases from V and 1 base from J; bases unmatched to any gene: 4. The CDR3 is made up of 14 amino acids. The CDR3 region is CAARLAGGTDTQYF. As DNA, the CDR3 is TGCGCCGCCAGACTAGCGGGGGGCACAGATACGCAGTATTTT.

V usage is TRBV11-2 and J usage is TRBJ1-6, with D maybe TRBD1 (5 bases). The V end lost 2 bases, the J end lost 6 bases, and 11 bases lay between the germline ends. This CDR3 is 15 amino acids long. Per the germline V gene, CDR1 is SGHAT and CDR2 is FQNNGV. DNA for the CDR3: TGTGCCAGCAGCTTATCTGGACATCCTAATTCACCCCTCCACTTT. Protein product: CASSLSGHPNSPLHF.

The rearrangement uses TRBV7-2 and TRBJ2-1; 7 positions agree with TRBD2. From germline, CDR1 is SGHTA and CDR2 FQGNSA. There are 14 residues in the CDR3. V shed 8 bases and J 2 bases; nucleotides not matched to a gene: 6. CDR3 DNA: TGTGCCAGCCTAGCGGACGGGCCCTACAATGAGCAGTTCTTC. Its protein product is CASLADGPYNEQFF. Looking up the rest from reference TRBV7-2 and TRBJ2-1 gives the full variable domain: GAGVSQSPSNKVTEKGKDVELRCDPISGHTALYWYRQSLGQGLEFLIYFQGNSAPDKSGLPSDRFSAERTGGSVSTLTIQRTQQEDSAVYLCASLADGPYNEQFFGPGTRLTVL.

This clone has more than one count but fewer than ten. The V call is TRBV5-1, the J call TRBJ1-6; 9 bases agree with TRBD1. The J segment lost 9 bases and the V segment lost 5 bases, leaving 12 bases of the junction unmatched. The CDR3 runs 16 residues. CDR1 is SGHRS, CDR2 YFSETQ, per germline. The CDR3 region is CASRDPGTGNSSPLHF. The CDR3 DNA reads as TGCGCCAGCAGGGACCCCGGGACAGGGAATTCTTCACCCCTCCACTTT.

V gene TRBV5-5 combines with J gene TRBJ1-5; 9 bases align to TRBD1. The CDR3 sequence is 16 residues long. The V segment lost 4 bases and the J segment 7 bases; nucleotides outside the gene matches: 12. Germline V lookup: CDR1 SGHKS, CDR2 YYEKEE (reference sequence). The CDR3 spells CASSLASDRGYQPQHF. The CDR3 DNA reads TGTGCCAGCAGCCTGGCGTCGGACAGGGGTTACCAGCCCCAGCATTTT.

A single count supports this clone. The rearrangement joins TRBV9 to TRBJ2-1; 10 bases line up with TRBD2. This CDR3 has 15 amino acids. Germline-derived CDR1 and CDR2 are SGDLS and YYNGEE. The J segment lost 7 bases and the V segment lost 3 bases, leaving 7 bases of the junction unmatched. CDR3 sequence (DNA): TGTGCCAGCAGCGGAAGCGGGGGGGCTGGTAATGAGCAGTTCTTC. Encoded protein: CASSGSGGAGNEQFF.

This chain links TRBV7-2 with TRBJ2-3; 7 positions agree with TRBD1. Germline V gene lookup returns CDR1 SGHTA and CDR2 FQGNSA. V dropped 2 bases and J dropped 6; count of bases not matched to a gene: 5. There are 14 residues in the CDR3. CDR3 bases: TGTGCCAGCAGCTTAAGGGACAGAGCTGATACGCAGTATTTT. Translating it yields CASSLRDRADTQYF.

V and J are TRBV10-3 and TRBJ2-6; 7 bases fit TRBD1. The junction had 1 base not matched to a gene; V was cut back by 2 bases and J by 0 bases. Germline V CDR1 and CDR2: ENHRY, SYGVKD. The CDR3 spans 16 residues. The CDR3 sequence: CAISEPGGSGANVLTF. In DNA form, the CDR3 reads TGTGCCATCAGTGAGCCAGGGGGCTCTGGGGCCAACGTCCTGACTTTC.

This chain links TRBV5-1 with TRBJ2-7; TRBD2 is a possible D gene (5 bases). With 3 bases removed from V and 3 bases from J, the gap between germline ends came to 22 bases. The CDR3 totals 17 residues. Germline V gene data show CDR1 as SGHRS and CDR2 as YFSETQ. CDR3: CASSYGPLTGKIYEQYF. As DNA, the CDR3 is TGCGCCAGCAGCTATGGGCCCTTAACGGGGAAGATCTACGAGCAGTACTTC.